This T cell receptor (beta chain) was captured by sequencing in a study of a mutant IDH1 vaccine in newly diagnosed glioma. Study-level background: There were eight vaccinations for patients, given in weeks 1, 3, 5, 7, 11, 15, 19 and 23.

As to this clone: Its target is unknown. Other DNA sequences of this sample code for an identical CDR3.

The CDR3 length is 13 residues. V lost 5 bases and J 1 base, leaving 9 bases between the germline ends. Looked up from germline, CDR1 is SGHRS and CDR2 is YFSETQ. Noted time point: week 5, during vaccination. Doses consisted of 300 ug of mutant IDH1 20-mer peptide each, paired with topical imiquimod. The assay was immunoSEQ multiplex PCR, and TCRdb's table has in-frame clones only and misses some. The repertoire holds approximately 60,000 clones, with approximately 90% as singletons. Source: PBMCs, taken from a glioma patient whose treatment included an IDH1 peptide vaccine. The rearrangement joins TRBV5-1 to TRBJ1-1; D possibly corresponds to TRBD1 (5 bases). The sequence derives from a woman between 40 and 50 years old with glioma. CDR3 in amino acids: CASSLTANTEAFF. Written as DNA, the CDR3 is TGCGCCAGCAGTCTGACAGCGAACACTGAAGCTTTCTTT.